This T cell receptor (beta chain) was retrieved from a study of prognosis after radiotherapy for stage I lung cancer (dated by TCRdb to the early 2020s). Concerning the study at large: Between early 2018 and January 2019, fewer than 20 patients with stage I NSCLC were enrolled in Nanjing, China. There were fewer than 15 patients with newly diagnosed primary stage I lung tumors and about five patients with oligometastatic NSCLC after surgical resection of the primary tumor. Every patient was regarded as medically inoperable, because of comorbidities in over 10 cases and refusal of surgery in 6 or 7 cases. The cohort was made up of 10 to 15 men and about 6 women, with a median age of around 78 years and an age range of 53 to 84 years. More than ten patients had adenocarcinoma and over five had squamous cell carcinoma as the tumor histology. Using image-guided IMRT or VMAT, SBRT was delivered in 3 to 5 fractions at a biologically effective dose of at least 100 Gy. In every patient, SBRT was given without any concurrent therapy. After SBRT, distant metastases developed in about 20% of the 19 patients at a median of around 7 months, while the remaining 15 patients had no significant progression. This study profiled peripheral blood TCR beta repertoires from stage I NSCLC patients before and after stereotactic body radiotherapy and linked the repertoires to distant failure. The study took one blood sample before SBRT and one after SBRT from each of about 19 patients and sequenced all 38 samples.

This clonotype showed up just a few times. The antigen it binds to is not known. Base qualities are not at hand, and no much larger clone is one base apart. All patients had node-negative disease on CT and PET/CT, and none had a history of other malignancies or prior chemotherapy or radiotherapy. At each of two time points, around 6.1 milliliters of peripheral venous blood were collected into EDTA tubes. Ficoll-Paque Plus density-gradient centrifugation was used to isolate PBMCs. Immediately after collection, samples were stored at -80 degrees C until analysis. Two rounds of multiplex PCR were used to amplify the TCR beta CDR3 region from genomic DNA. In the first PCR round, primers specific to each TRBV and TRBJ gene were used, and the primer sequences were filed in Chinese patent CN105087789A. The second PCR round used universal primers. The Roche High Pure PCR Template Preparation Kit was used to extract genomic DNA from the frozen PBMCs. Libraries were sequenced paired-end with 151 bp reads on an Illumina HiSeq 3000. As for the original processing: Raw reads lacking the multiplex PCR primer sequences were removed with CutAdapt. Using PEAR, the high-quality paired reads were merged into contigs. MiXCR assigned TRB V, D and J gene segments to each contig by aligning to reference sequences. CDR3 sequences were clustered by base quality and sequence similarity to remove sequencing errors. Diversity was measured as Shannon entropy normalized by the natural log of productive TCR sequence number. Clonality was computed as one minus the ratio of Shannon entropy to the natural log of the number of unique clonotypes. The Youden index of ROC curves was used to select progression-free survival cut-offs for repertoire metrics, and analyses were performed in R 3.5.3. TCRdb handled the public reads itself, with Q25 trimming in fastp and clone calling in MiXCR, and kept productive beta chains. Every distinct CDR3 protein forms one entry, paired with its most common genes and DNA. The V and J calls were determined by TCRdb, not by the authors. This sample has about 24,000 distinct CDR3 sequences in its table, and about 37% of those were observed once. 60% to 65% of the sample is taken by the ten largest.

CDR1 SGHAT and CDR2 FQDESV were looked up in the germline V gene (reference sequence). V is clipped by 3 bases and J by 1 base, and the sequence between their germline boundaries is 4 bases long. From the cysteine through the phenylalanine, the CDR3 covers 13 amino acids. Only the CDR3 DNA is retained, 39 bases long and in frame from the first base. Points the paper makes about the study in general: Differences by metastasis status were reportedly seen in TRBV and TRBJ usage frequencies, involving two V genes at baseline and, after SBRT, under 10 V genes and two J genes. Post-SBRT Shannon entropy and its change from baseline were lower in patients who developed distant metastases; baseline Shannon entropy was not associated with metastases. Unique TCR clone counts fell after SBRT (median 10,088 before versus approximately 6,300 after; Wilcoxon paired P=0.011). Whether the expanded TCR clones were tumor-specific was not determined. None of the reported P values were adjusted for multiple comparisons. The study was limited by the small cohort and short follow-up, and independent validation of the study findings is required.

Rearrangement joined TRBV11-1 to TRBJ2-1; no confident D gene assignment can be made. This sample comprised PBMCs, obtained before or after stereotactic body radiation therapy (not recorded which). This TCR was recovered from a donor over 45 with non-small cell lung cancer. CDR3 loop: CASSFGSYNEQFF. The DNA sequence is given as TGTGCCAGCAGCTTCGGATCCTACAATGAGCAGTTCTTC.